The 17 T cell receptor beta chains given below trace back to one sample, sequenced in a study of shared clonotypes between healthy human individuals. Terminally differentiated effector memory CD45RA+ cells were excluded from the naive CD8 cells, which were CD45RO-negative and positively selected for CCR7. Sequencing was performed with immunoSEQ multiplex PCR; in TCRdb, only in-frame clones are kept and a portion is missing. Of 2 million to 2.5 million clones detected, less than 95% appear once; the ten largest clones hold more than 0.95%. The material sequenced was naive CD8+ T cells sorted from blood. All receptors derive from a man between 18 and 29 years old in good health.

This sequence joins TRBV4-2 and TRBJ2-1; possibly TRBD2 for D (5 bases). The CDR3 length is 17 residues. Germline assignment: CDR1 LGHNA and CDR2 YNFKEQ. Between the trimmed V and J ends, which lost 4 bases and 9 bases, there was a span of 25 bases. The CDR3 sequence is CASSPTYYSEEDSEQFF. The DNA for the CDR3 is TGTGCCAGCAGCCCCACATACTATAGCGAGGAGGATAGTGAGCAGTTCTTC.

The chain recombines TRBV28 with TRBJ1-1, with D maybe TRBD1 (6 bases). Trimming stripped 5 bases from V and 0 bases from J, with 13 bases between. Germline V CDR1 and CDR2: MDHEN, SYDVKM. The CDR3 totals 15 residues. The CDR3 loop reads CASSLGTLMNTEAFF. CDR3 DNA: TGTGCCAGCAGTCTAGGGACACTCATGAACACTGAAGCTTTCTTT.

The chain combines TRBV27 with TRBJ2-7; 11 nucleotides align to TRBD2. Germline CDR1 MNHEY, CDR2 SMNVEV (reference sequence). The length of the CDR3 is 14 residues. V was pared by 5 bases and J by 7 bases, with 7 bases of the junction left unmatched. The CDR3, as DNA: TGTGCCAGCAGTGCGACTAGCGGGGCAGGAGAGCAGTACTTC. This sequence encodes CASSATSGAGEQYF.

This clone has only a few counts. The chain is built from TRBV23-1 and TRBJ1-1; no firm D call. TRBV23-1 qualifies as an ORF whose function is uncertain. The CDR3 is 13 amino acids. Deletions cut 0 bases from V and 4 bases from J, with 6 bases between. CDR3 region: CASSQSKTTEAFF. CDR3 sequence (DNA): TGCGCCAGCAGTCAATCCAAGACCACTGAAGCTTTCTTT.

This clone occurred once. Other nucleotide sequences from this sample produce the same CDR3. V is TRBV10-1 and J is TRBJ2-3; D remains ambiguous. CDR1 is WNHNN and CDR2 is SYGVQD in the germline V gene (reference sequence). V lost 3 bases and J lost 2, with 9 bases in between. The CDR3 is made up of 14 amino acids. The CDR3 DNA reads as TGCGCCAGCAGTGATGGTAGATACACAGATACGCAGTATTTT. Its protein product is CASSDGRYTDTQYF.

This clone was seen a handful of times. The sample has other DNA sequences that encode this CDR3 too. This chain links TRBV19 with TRBJ2-7; 8 bases are a match to TRBD1. The germline V gene encodes CDR1 LNHDA and CDR2 SQIVND (reference sequence). The CDR3 consists of 14 residues. J lost 0 bases, V lost 5 bases, and 3 bases had no gene match. The CDR3 DNA follows: TGTGCCAGTAGTGCCGGACAGGGCTCCTACGAGCAGTACTTC. The encoded protein is CASSAGQGSYEQYF.

The rearrangement uses TRBV19 and TRBJ1-6, with D hard to call. The V and J ends lost 4 bases and 7 bases respectively, with 17 bases between them. Per the germline V gene, CDR1 is LNHDA and CDR2 is SQIVND (reference sequence). The CDR3 loop spans 16 amino acids. CDR3 residues: CASSTRQHRENSPLHF. CDR3 sequence (DNA): TGTGCCAGTAGTACGCGGCAACACCGCGAGAATTCACCCCTCCACTTT.

The chain uses TRBV2 and TRBJ1-1; unclear D gene. CDR3 length: 13 residues. V gave up 1 base and J gave up 4 bases, with 7 bases separating them. The germline V gene encodes CDR1 SNHLY and CDR2 FYNNEI. The CDR3 spells CASSEEGGTEAFF. The CDR3 nucleotides are TGTGCCAGCAGTGAAGAGGGAGGCACTGAAGCTTTCTTT.

J is TRBJ2-7 and V is TRBV27; D is unresolved. From germline, CDR1 is MNHEY and CDR2 SMNVEV (reference sequence). This CDR3 is built from 13 residues. The ends were cut back, 3 bases at V and 0 bases at J, with 6 bases in the middle. The CDR3 region is CASSFQPSYEQYF. For the CDR3, the DNA is TGTGCCAGCAGTTTCCAGCCCTCCTACGAGCAGTACTTC.

The chain employs TRBV7-6 and TRBJ1-5; D unresolved. Germline V gene lookup returns CDR1 SGHVS and CDR2 FNYEAQ. With 1 base removed from V and 3 bases from J, the gap between germline ends came to 7 bases. This CDR3 has 14 residues. DNA of the CDR3: TGTGCCAGCAGCTTAGGGGCTTACAATCAGCCCCAGCATTTT. As protein: CASSLGAYNQPQHF.

The chain links TRBV5-1 to TRBJ1-4; weak D call: TRBD1 (6 bases). Trimming removed 0 bases from V and 6 bases from J, with 12 bases in between. CDR1 and CDR2 (germline): SGHRS, YFSETQ. There are 15 residues in the CDR3. Written as DNA, the CDR3 is TGCGCCAGCAGCTTGGAAGCGGGGGCGGATGAAAAACTGTTTTTT. Protein product: CASSLEAGADEKLFF.

The CDR3 protein is CASRNTGGGGTQHF. The CDR3 region has the DNA TGTGCCAGCAGAAATACAGGGGGCGGCGGGACCCAGCATTTT. The chain employs TRBV6-1 and TRBJ1-5; TRBD1 matches at 9 bases. V shed 6 bases and J 11 bases; nucleotides not matched to a gene: 11. The germline CDR1 and CDR2 sequences are MNHNS and SASEGT. This CDR3 has 14 residues.

This rearrangement joins TRBV6-1 to TRBJ2-5; no clear D. The CDR3 sequence is 14 residues long. The germline V gene encodes CDR1 MNHNS and CDR2 SASEGT. Trimming cost V 4 bases and J 4 bases, with 13 bases left between them. The CDR3 sequence is CASSVVVAVETQYF. The CDR3 bases are TGTGCCAGCAGTGTGGTCGTGGCCGTAGAGACCCAGTACTTC.

The chain links TRBV6-5 to TRBJ2-1; 9 bases align to TRBD2. Germline V gene lookup returns CDR1 MNHEY and CDR2 SVGAGI. This CDR3 spans 14 amino acids. Trimming at V came to 4 bases and at J to 6 bases, leaving 4 bases not matched to a gene. CDR3 sequence: CASSWSGGPNEQFF. DNA for the CDR3: TGTGCCAGCAGTTGGAGCGGGGGGCCCAATGAGCAGTTCTTC.

The chain has TRBV27 and TRBJ2-5, with 11 bases lining up with TRBD2. The CDR3 contains 14 residues. J gave up 1 base and V 7 bases, and 2 bases lay outside the gene matches. Germline CDR1 MNHEY, CDR2 SMNVEV (reference sequence). Here the CDR3 reads CASKLAGAQETQYF. As DNA, the CDR3 is TGTGCCAGCAAACTAGCGGGGGCCCAAGAGACCCAGTACTTC.

J is TRBJ2-7 and V is TRBV7-2; the D gene could be TRBD1 or TRBD2 (5 bases each). The ends were cut back, 8 bases at V and 7 bases at J, with 18 bases in the middle. The CDR3 is 13 amino acids. Per germline, CDR1 SGHTA and CDR2 FQGNSA. CDR3 loop: CASRLKGTGEQYF. The CDR3 DNA is TGTGCCAGCCGTTTGAAAGGGACGGGAGAGCAGTACTTC.

Comments on this clone: The same CDR3 arises from other DNA sequences in this sample as well. In DNA, the CDR3 is TGTGCCAGCAGCGCGACTAGCGTGAGCACAGATACGCAGTATTTT. This translates into CASSATSVSTDTQYF. The chain couples TRBV9 to TRBJ2-3; 8 bases are shared with TRBD2. This CDR3 comprises 15 residues. CDR1 SGDLS and CDR2 YYNGEE come from the germline V gene. With V trimmed by 3 bases and J by 0 bases, 3 bases remained unmatched. The full variable domain, in which reference TRBV9 and TRBJ2-3 provide the parts outside the CDR3, is DSGVTQTPKHLITATGQRVTLRCSPRSGDLSVYWYQQSLDQGLQFLIQYYNGEERAKGNILERFSAQQFPDLHSELNLSSLELGDSALYFCASSATSVSTDTQYFGPGTRLTVL.